The T cell receptor (beta chain) under discussion was sequenced for a study of OX40 agonist ivuxolimab in advanced cancers. Looking at the study overall: Patients undergoing dose escalation presented with hepatocellular carcinoma, melanoma, renal cell or head and neck cancer. Antecedent anti-PD-1, anti-PD-L1 or anti-CTLA-4 therapy was permissible, with roughly 36% having received some. General study results and limits: Normalized T-cell clonal expansion was also low in a subset of nonresponders. The study found that CD8+ T cells averaged more expanded clones than CD4+.

The table came from immunoSEQ multiplex PCR; TCRdb's copy has only in-frame clones and leaves some out. Here the sample spans fewer than 70,000 clones, approximately 90% being singletons. Concerning this clone itself: Its specificity is unknown.

V dropped 6 bases and J dropped 7 bases, with 18 bases sitting between them. Germline values: CDR1 SNHLY, CDR2 FYNNEI. The CDR3 is 14 amino acids. V gene TRBV2 combines with J gene TRBJ2-5, with TRBD2 as a possible D gene (6 bases). This TCR was sampled from an adult with an advanced solid tumor such as melanoma, head and neck, liver or kidney cancer. The input for sequencing was CD4+ or CD8+ T cells sorted from blood, taken in a trial of the OX40 agonist ivuxolimab. The CDR3 spells CASRQGLTRVTQYF. For the CDR3, the DNA is TGTGCCAGCAGGCAGGGACTGACGAGAGTGACCCAGTACTTC.